Listed below are T cell receptor beta chains from one sample, sequenced in a study of blood T cell repertoires in COVID-19. The protocol was immunoSEQ multiplex PCR, while the TCRdb copy is restricted to in-frame clones and leaves out a portion. Among 250,000 to 300,000 clones, around 85% were seen once, and the ten largest hold about an eighth. Material for sequencing was peripheral blood. All receptors derive from a woman in her thirties with COVID-19, enrolled during active disease. Both conserved end residues are part of each CDR3. Fields, in order: D gene, clone size, V gene, J gene, CDR3 protein, CDR3 DNA. The D gene is left open where the match is weak. Where a row states a size, it is once, few, many or the class of an expanded clone; other rows omit it.

d_call: TRBD2
clone_size: NA
v_call: TRBV9
j_call: TRBJ2-1
cdr3_aa: CASTPGLWTSGGREYNEQFF
cdr3_nt: TGTGCCAGCACCCCCGGCTTGTGGACTAGCGGGGGGCGCGAATACAATGAGCAGTTCTTC

d_call: TRBD1
clone_size: NA
v_call: TRBV6-5
j_call: TRBJ2-7
cdr3_aa: CASSYGPTGVSYEQYF
cdr3_nt: TGTGCCAGCAGTTACGGTCCCACAGGGGTGTCCTACGAGCAGTACTTC

d_call: TRBD1
clone_size: once
v_call: TRBV6-5
j_call: TRBJ1-2
cdr3_aa: CASSYSGQGTNYGYTF
cdr3_nt: TGTGCCAGCAGTTACTCTGGACAGGGAACAAACTATGGCTACACCTTC

d_call: NA
clone_size: NA
v_call: TRBV5-1
j_call: TRBJ2-5
cdr3_aa: CASSLFVGETQYF
cdr3_nt: TGCGCCAGCAGCTTGTTTGTCGGAGAGACCCAGTACTTC

d_call: NA
clone_size: NA
v_call: TRBV10-3
j_call: TRBJ2-7
cdr3_aa: CAISSGEQYEQYF
cdr3_nt: TGTGCCATCAGCTCGGGGGAACAATACGAGCAGTACTTC

d_call: NA
clone_size: NA
v_call: TRBV7-9
j_call: TRBJ1-2
cdr3_aa: CASSLGHPNYGYTF
cdr3_nt: TGTGCCAGCAGCTTAGGACATCCTAACTATGGCTACACCTTC

d_call: NA
clone_size: NA
v_call: TRBV9
j_call: TRBJ2-3
cdr3_aa: CASSISRADTQYF
cdr3_nt: TGTGCCAGCAGCATTAGCAGGGCAGATACGCAGTATTTT

d_call: TRBD2
clone_size: once
v_call: TRBV18
j_call: TRBJ2-1
cdr3_aa: CASSRGGDEQFF
cdr3_nt: TGTGCCAGCTCCCGGGGAGGGGACGAGCAGTTCTTC

d_call: TRBD2
clone_size: once
v_call: TRBV27
j_call: TRBJ2-3
cdr3_aa: CASLGRGRSTDTQYF
cdr3_nt: TGTGCCAGCTTGGGGAGGGGACGTAGCACAGATACGCAGTATTTT

d_call: NA
clone_size: NA
v_call: TRBV28
j_call: TRBJ2-7
cdr3_aa: CASSYRGGRSYEQYF
cdr3_nt: TGTGCCAGCAGTTATCGCGGAGGGAGGTCGTACGAGCAGTACTTC

d_call: TRBD2
clone_size: NA
v_call: TRBV18
j_call: TRBJ2-5
cdr3_aa: CASSPGLAGETQYF
cdr3_nt: TGTGCCAGCTCACCGGGACTAGCGGGAGAGACCCAGTACTTC

d_call: NA
clone_size: once
v_call: TRBV6-5
j_call: TRBJ2-3
cdr3_aa: CASRGTTDTQYF
cdr3_nt: TGTGCCAGCAGGGGGACTACAGATACGCAGTATTTT

d_call: NA
clone_size: NA
v_call: TRBV29-1
j_call: TRBJ1-1
cdr3_aa: CSVSLGRVNTEAFF
cdr3_nt: TGCAGCGTTTCCCTGGGCAGGGTGAACACTGAAGCTTTCTTT

d_call: NA
clone_size: NA
v_call: TRBV5-1
j_call: TRBJ2-3
cdr3_aa: CASSYVQDTQYF
cdr3_nt: TGCGCCAGCAGCTACGTCCAGGATACGCAGTATTTT

d_call: NA
clone_size: NA
v_call: TRBV5-1
j_call: TRBJ2-5
cdr3_aa: CASSPGKGGQETQYF
cdr3_nt: TGCGCCAGCAGCCCGGGCAAGGGGGGGCAAGAGACCCAGTACTTC

d_call: TRBD1
clone_size: NA
v_call: TRBV6-5
j_call: TRBJ1-3
cdr3_aa: CASTRGRSGNTIYF
cdr3_nt: TGTGCCAGCACCAGGGGGAGATCTGGAAACACCATATATTTT

d_call: TRBD1
clone_size: once
v_call: TRBV14
j_call: TRBJ1-1
cdr3_aa: CASSLRDRGNTEAFF
cdr3_nt: TGTGCCAGCAGCCTACGGGACAGGGGGAACACTGAAGCTTTCTTT

d_call: TRBD1
clone_size: NA
v_call: TRBV27
j_call: TRBJ2-7
cdr3_aa: CASSYAQGASYEQYF
cdr3_nt: TGTGCCAGCAGTTATGCACAGGGGGCGTCCTACGAGCAGTACTTC